These 5 T cell receptor beta chains came from one sample sequenced in a study of Ad26.COV2.S vaccination and SARS-CoV-2 variants. TCRdb's copy holds only in-frame clones and misses some; the assay was immunoSEQ multiplex PCR. Seen here are hundreds of thousands of clones, roughly 89% observed once, and the top ten hold around 2.6%. Documented treatment: some 19 received Ad26.COV2.S at low or high dose, single or two shots; roughly five received placebo; per-sample allocation not given. On day 63 after the first injection, vaccine and placebo recipients gave samples. This specimen was peripheral blood, taken in a trial of Ad26.COV2.S vaccine versus placebo. The receptor set was obtained from a person aged 18-60 years who received the Ad26.COV2.S COVID-19 vaccine or a placebo.

A single count supports this clone. V is TRBV5-1 and J is TRBJ1-4; no firm D call. The germline V gene encodes CDR1 SGHRS and CDR2 YFSETQ. The CDR3 consists of 14 residues. V lost 0 bases and J 5 bases, leaving 8 bases between the germline ends. The CDR3 protein is CASSLGAENEKLFF. The CDR3 nucleotides are TGCGCCAGCAGCTTGGGGGCAGAAAATGAAAAACTGTTTTTT.

The chain carries TRBV4-3 and TRBJ1-4, with 10 positions matching TRBD1. The CDR3 loop spans 14 amino acids. Germline assignment: CDR1 LGHNA and CDR2 YSLEER. The V and J ends lost 1 base and 7 bases, in that order; junction bases with no gene match: 0. CDR3 loop: CASSQGQGAEKLFF. In nucleotides, the CDR3 is TGCGCCAGCAGCCAAGGACAGGGGGCTGAAAAACTGTTTTTT.

A few counts support this clone. The genes are TRBV7-2 and TRBJ1-5; D is possibly TRBD1 (6 bases). V lost 5 bases, J lost 5 bases, and 13 bases lay in between. The CDR3 consists of 14 residues. The germline V gene has CDR1 SGHTA and CDR2 FQGNSA. The CDR3 nucleotides read TGTGCCAGCAGCCCGAGCGGACAGTATCAGCCCCAGCATTTT. Its protein is CASSPSGQYQPQHF.

The rearrangement uses TRBV29-1 and TRBJ2-1; TRBD2 agrees at 11 bases. The trim removed 5 bases at V and 4 bases at J, leaving 7 bases unmatched. This CDR3 is built from 15 residues. Germline V CDR1 and CDR2: SQVTM, ANQGSEA. The CDR3 sequence: CSVRGSSGRYNEQFF. The CDR3 nucleotides are TGCAGCGTTCGAGGGTCTAGCGGGAGGTACAATGAGCAGTTCTTC.

V usage is TRBV27 and J usage is TRBJ2-3; D perhaps matches TRBD1 (6 bases). Between the trimmed V and J ends, which lost 5 bases and 4 bases, there was a span of 19 bases. Germline CDR1 and CDR2: MNHEY and SMNVEV (reference sequence). This CDR3 region has 16 residues. CDR3 sequence (DNA): TGTGCCAGCAGTCCTACCCCAGGGGAGAGGGCAGATACGCAGTATTTT. Its translation is CASSPTPGERADTQYF.